These T cell receptor beta chains were read from a single sample in a study of shared clonotypes between healthy human individuals. Assay: immunoSEQ multiplex PCR; the TCRdb copy retains only in-frame clones and omits some. The sample holds about 2.4 million clones, approximately 94% seen once. Source material: naive CD4+ T cells from PBMCs. The receptors come from a young man in good health. Some clones in this sample may be carry-over from other donors' samples. Both conserved end residues are part of each CDR3. The D gene is left open where the match is weak. Size tells how often a clone was seen (once, few, many) or the class of an expanded clone, and some rows leave it out.

cdr3_nt cdr3_aa clone_size d_call j_call v_call
TGTGCCAGTCAACTAGCCCTCCGCTCCTACAATGAGCAGTTCTTC CASQLALRSYNEQFF once NA TRBJ2-1 TRBV19
TGCGCCAGCAGTGAATCGGGGAGTGTCTACAATGAGCAGTTCTTC CASSESGSVYNEQFF NA NA TRBJ2-1 TRBV10-1
TGTGCCAGCTCATCACAGGGTGGCGGTGAAAAACTGTTTTTT CASSSQGGGEKLFF NA NA TRBJ1-4 TRBV18
TGTGCCAGCAGGCCTATCCGGACAGGGACCCCCACAGATACGCAGTATTTT CASRPIRTGTPTDTQYF NA TRBD1 TRBJ2-3 TRBV11-2
TGTGCCAGCAGCCAATCAGGATCTGCCCCAGCGTTCTTC CASSQSGSAPAFF NA NA TRBJ2-1 TRBV16
TGTGCCAGCAGTGAAGCGGATGTCCGTTACAATGAGCAGTTCTTC CASSEADVRYNEQFF once NA TRBJ2-1 TRBV6-1
TGTGCCAGCAGCCGGGGACAGGGGGCAAAACTGTTTTTT CASSRGQGAKLFF NA TRBD1 TRBJ1-4 TRBV6-5
TGTGCCAGCAGCCAAGGCCTTCTCTACGAGCAGTACTTC CASSQGLLYEQYF NA NA TRBJ2-7 TRBV14
TGTGCCAGCAGTTTAGCCGTCAGGGAATACAGATATGAGCAGTTCTTC CASSLAVREYRYEQFF NA NA TRBJ2-1 TRBV28
TGTGCCAGCAGCCCCGAAGGGTATGGCTACACCTTC CASSPEGYGYTF NA NA TRBJ1-2 TRBV9
TGTGCCAGCAATCCAGGGGGGCGGACACAAGAGACCCAGTACTTC CASNPGGRTQETQYF NA NA TRBJ2-5 TRBV7-2
TGTGCCAGCAGCCCGACCGGATGGGAGCCCCAGCATTTT CASSPTGWEPQHF few NA TRBJ1-5 TRBV9
TGTGCCAGCAGTGGGGACAGGGAACCAGATACGCAGTATTTT CASSGDREPDTQYF once TRBD1 TRBJ2-3 TRBV28
TGTGCCAGCTCACCACCGGCCTCCTCTGGAAACACCATATATTTT CASSPPASSGNTIYF NA NA TRBJ1-3 TRBV18
TGTGCCTGTTTAGCGGGGCGCTACGAGCAGTACTTC CACLAGRYEQYF NA TRBD2 TRBJ2-7 TRBV30
TGTGCCATCAGTGCCTCGACCGAGTCTAATGAAAAACTGTTTTTT CAISASTESNEKLFF NA NA TRBJ1-4 TRBV10-3
TGTGCCAGCAGCTCTGCTGCCCCTACCGGGTCCCAGCATTTT CASSSAAPTGSQHF NA NA TRBJ1-5 TRBV7-9
TGTGCCAGCAGTCCCGGGACTAGCGGGTACAATGAGCAGTTCTTC CASSPGTSGYNEQFF NA TRBD2 TRBJ2-1 TRBV28
TGTGCCAGCAGCCAAGGAACCGCAAACTATGGCTACACCTTC CASSQGTANYGYTF once NA TRBJ1-2 TRBV4-2
TGTGCCAGCACCGGAGGGCCAGCGGAGATGAGCTCCTACGAGCAGTACTTC CASTGGPAEMSSYEQYF NA NA TRBJ2-7 TRBV7-9
TGTGCCAGCAGTCCCAACCAGGGGACAGCCACCGGGGAGCTGTTTTTT CASSPNQGTATGELFF NA TRBD1 TRBJ2-2 TRBV27
TGTGCCAGCAGGCTCGGGACTAGCGCCCACCTAAGCACAGATACGCAGTATTTT CASRLGTSAHLSTDTQYF NA TRBD2 TRBJ2-3 TRBV28
TGTGCCAGCAGCCTCTCAGCGGCCTACGAGCAGTACTTC CASSLSAAYEQYF NA NA TRBJ2-7 TRBV6-6
TGTGCCAGCAGTTCGCCGATGACTAGCGGGAAAACCGGGGAGCTGTTTTTT CASSSPMTSGKTGELFF NA TRBD2 TRBJ2-2 TRBV5-4
TGTGCCAGCAGCTTAGCGGGCAGCCAAGAGACCCAGTACTTC CASSLAGSQETQYF NA NA TRBJ2-5 TRBV7-9
TGTGCCAGCAGTGAAGGGTCTAGCGGGCGTGTTGCAGATACGCAGTATTTT CASSEGSSGRVADTQYF NA TRBD2 TRBJ2-3 TRBV2
TGCGCCAGCAGCTTGGCGTGGGGAGTTTCCTACGAGCAGTACTTC CASSLAWGVSYEQYF NA NA TRBJ2-7 TRBV5-1